This T cell receptor (beta chain) was found in a study of CD8 T cells in ankylosing spondylitis (dated by TCRdb to about 2017). Turning to the overall study: The study set out to find disease-linked TCR variants by profiling T cell receptor beta repertoires in ankylosing spondylitis patients and healthy donors. The full study cohort comprised 25 ankylosing spondylitis patients and 110 or so healthy donors. Peripheral blood was sampled, and synovial fluid was also collected from ankylosing spondylitis patients. General study outcomes and caveats: Some motif variants were previously reported in synovial fluid and blood of reactive arthritis patients, suggesting common disease-initiation mechanisms. Blood from ankylosing spondylitis patients appeared to be characterized by a TCR beta motif made up of 8 or 9 highly homologous amino acid variants. The disease-linked clones showed a CD8+ phenotype and occurred at relatively low frequencies in peripheral blood. According to the report, matched synovial fluid samples from ankylosing spondylitis patients were significantly enriched for the disease-linked clones.

On this clonotype: There is no known antigen for this receptor. Base qualities are not at hand, and no much larger clone is one base apart.

The instrument given in TCRdb is Illumina HiSeq 2500. Quantitative 5'-RACE with molecular barcodes was used to prepare TCR beta libraries. Processing in the source paper ran as follows. A new computational method based on a probabilistic model of VDJ rearrangement was used to identify disease-linked TCR variants. The public reads were reprocessed in TCRdb via fastp at Q25 and MiXCR, keeping in-frame beta chains. Each entry is one CDR3 protein sequence, shown with its most common DNA and genes. The V and J calls and clone size are TCRdb's, not the authors'. The sample data list roughly 220,000 distinct CDR3 sequences, and around 17% of these were observed just once. Approximately 40% of the sample is held by the ten biggest clonotypes. The origin of this receptor is a male donor with ankylosing spondylitis. The sequenced sample consisted of blood, either unsorted or a sorted T cell fraction (not recorded which).

The bases read TGTGCCAGTAGTAACCACTTAGAAGCTTTCTTT. This yields the protein CASSNHLEAFF. Here the chain combines TRBV19 and TRBJ1-1; the D segment cannot be called with confidence. Relative to germline, V is 4 bases shorter and J is 8 bases shorter, with 8 bases between their ends. The CDR3 sequence holds 11 residues, the cysteine and phenylalanine included. Only the CDR3 portion is preserved as DNA: 33 bases, with reading frame beginning at the first base. Based on the germline V gene (reference sequence), the CDR1 and CDR2 sequences are LNHDA and SQIVND. Extended through the reference TRBV19 and TRBJ1-1 proteins, this CDR3 yields the full variable domain: DGGITQSPKYLFRKEGQNVTLSCEQNLNHDAMYWYRQDPGQGLRLIYYSQIVNDFQKGDIAEGYSVSREKKESFPLTVTSAQKNPTAFYLCASSNHLEAFFGQGTRLTVV.